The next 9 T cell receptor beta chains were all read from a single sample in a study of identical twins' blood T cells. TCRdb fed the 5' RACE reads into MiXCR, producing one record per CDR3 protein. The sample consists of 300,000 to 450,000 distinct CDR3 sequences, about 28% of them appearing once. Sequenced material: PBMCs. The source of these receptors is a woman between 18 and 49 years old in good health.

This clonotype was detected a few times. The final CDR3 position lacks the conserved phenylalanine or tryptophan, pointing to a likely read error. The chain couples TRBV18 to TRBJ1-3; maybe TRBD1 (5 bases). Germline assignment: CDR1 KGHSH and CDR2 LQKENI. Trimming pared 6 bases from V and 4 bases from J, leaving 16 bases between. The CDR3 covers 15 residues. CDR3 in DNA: TGTGCCAGCTCGTTACGACAGATCTCGGGAAACACCATATATATT. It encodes CASSLRQISGNTIYI.

The CDR3 bases are TGCAGTGCTAGACTAGCGGGAGGGCCTGATAGCGAGCAGTACTTC. Amino acids: CSARLAGGPDSEQYF. The rearrangement joins TRBV20-1 to TRBJ2-7; 12 bases map to TRBD2. This CDR3 is 15 amino acids long. Germline loops: CDR1 DFQATT, CDR2 SNEGSKA (reference sequence). V lost 2 bases, J lost 6 bases, and 8 bases stayed unmatched.

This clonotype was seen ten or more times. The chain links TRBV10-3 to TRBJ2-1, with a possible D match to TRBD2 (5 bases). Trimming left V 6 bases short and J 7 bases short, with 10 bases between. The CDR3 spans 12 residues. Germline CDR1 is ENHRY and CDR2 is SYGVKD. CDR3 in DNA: TGTGCCATCAGCCCACTAGGGAATGAGCAGTTCTTC. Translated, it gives CAISPLGNEQFF.

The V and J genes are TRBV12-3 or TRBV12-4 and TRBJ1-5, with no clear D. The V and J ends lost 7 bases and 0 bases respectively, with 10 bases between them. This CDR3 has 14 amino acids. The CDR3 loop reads CASIFKSSNQPQHF. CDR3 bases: TGTGCCAGCATTTTCAAAAGTAGCAATCAGCCCCAGCATTTT.

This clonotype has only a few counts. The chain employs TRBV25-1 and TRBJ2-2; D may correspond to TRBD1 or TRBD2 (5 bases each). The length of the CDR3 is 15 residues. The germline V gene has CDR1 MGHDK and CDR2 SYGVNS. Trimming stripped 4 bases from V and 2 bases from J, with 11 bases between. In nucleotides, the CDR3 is TGTGCCAGCAGTGGGGGGAACTACAACACCGGGGAGCTGTTTTTT. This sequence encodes CASSGGNYNTGELFF.

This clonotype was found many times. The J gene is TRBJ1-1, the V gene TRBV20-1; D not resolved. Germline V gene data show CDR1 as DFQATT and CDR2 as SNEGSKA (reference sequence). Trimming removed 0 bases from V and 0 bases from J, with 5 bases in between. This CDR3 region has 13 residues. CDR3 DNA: TGCAGTGCTAGAGATCGAATGAACACTGAAGCTTTCTTT. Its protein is CSARDRMNTEAFF.

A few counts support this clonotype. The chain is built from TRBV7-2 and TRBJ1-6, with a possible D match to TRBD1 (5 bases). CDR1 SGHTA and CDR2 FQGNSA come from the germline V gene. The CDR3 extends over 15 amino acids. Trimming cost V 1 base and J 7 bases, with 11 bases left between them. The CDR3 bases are TGTGCCAGCAGCTTAGTGGTGACAGCAAATTCACCCCTCCACTTT. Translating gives CASSLVVTANSPLHF.

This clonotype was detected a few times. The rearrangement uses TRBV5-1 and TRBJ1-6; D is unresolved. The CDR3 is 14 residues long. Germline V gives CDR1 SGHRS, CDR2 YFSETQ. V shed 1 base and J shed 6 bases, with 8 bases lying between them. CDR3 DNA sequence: TGCGCCAGCAGCTTGCCTGGAGTTAATTCACCCCTCCACTTT. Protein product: CASSLPGVNSPLHF.

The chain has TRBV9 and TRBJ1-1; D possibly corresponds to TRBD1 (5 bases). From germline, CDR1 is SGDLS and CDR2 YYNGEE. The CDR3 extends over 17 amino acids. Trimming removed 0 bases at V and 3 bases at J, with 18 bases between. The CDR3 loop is CASSVDSRAPVDTEAFF. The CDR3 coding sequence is TGTGCCAGCAGCGTAGATTCCAGGGCCCCGGTTGACACTGAAGCTTTCTTT. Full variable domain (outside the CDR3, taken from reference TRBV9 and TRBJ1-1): DSGVTQTPKHLITATGQRVTLRCSPRSGDLSVYWYQQSLDQGLQFLIQYYNGEERAKGNILERFSAQQFPDLHSELNLSSLELGDSALYFCASSVDSRAPVDTEAFFGQGTRLTVV.